These 17 T cell receptor beta chains were sequenced from one sample in a study of post-analysis software for immune sequencing data. Study observations and caveats: Among about 5 TRBV segments more frequent in patients than controls were TRBV5-6, TRBV5-1 and TRBV20-1.

Which antigens these TCRs recognize remains unknown. Unique molecular identifiers tagged the TCR beta cDNA libraries. TCRdb itself ran the PCR reads through MiXCR, one entry per CDR3 protein. The data contain approximately 730,000 distinct CDR3 sequences, 25% to 30% of them singletons. What was sequenced was blood. The receptors shown here come from a girl aged 5-17 years with multiple sclerosis.

The gene calls are TRBV7-2 and TRBJ2-2; D is possibly TRBD1 or TRBD2 (5 bases each). Germline V lookup: CDR1 SGHTA, CDR2 FQGNSA. The CDR3 covers 18 residues. V lost 4 bases and J 2 bases, leaving 20 bases between the germline ends. CDR3 loop: CASSSLQRLGGNTGELFF. The CDR3 region has the DNA TGTGCCAGCAGCTCCCTTCAAAGGCTTGGGGGTAACACCGGGGAGCTGTTTTTT.

This chain connects TRBV7-9 to TRBJ1-4, with D unresolved. CDR3 length equals 13 residues. Trimming left V 5 bases short and J 8 bases short, with 12 bases between. Germline V gene lookup returns CDR1 SEHNR and CDR2 FQNEAQ (reference sequence). The CDR3 region is CASSVGGGEKLFF. CDR3 coding DNA: TGTGCCAGCAGCGTTGGCGGCGGCGAAAAACTGTTTTTT.

This rearrangement joins TRBV18 to TRBJ2-3; D gene unclear. Germline values: CDR1 KGHSH, CDR2 LQKENI. The CDR3 runs to 12 residues. V shed 5 bases and J shed 10 bases, with 13 bases lying between them. CDR3 in DNA: TGTGCCAGCTCAGGTAGTGTCACGGCGCAGTATTTT. As protein: CASSGSVTAQYF. Supplemented by reference TRBV18 and TRBJ2-3, the full variable domain reads NAGVMQNPRHLVRRRGQEARLRCSPMKGHSHVYWYRQLPEEGLKFMVYLQKENIIDESGMPKERFSAEFPKEGPSILRIQQVVRGDSAAYFCASSGSVTAQYFGPGTRLTVL.

This chain connects TRBV2 to TRBJ2-3, with D perhaps TRBD2 (6 bases). Germline values: CDR1 SNHLY, CDR2 FYNNEI. V lost 2 bases and J lost 2, with 14 bases in between. This CDR3 region has 16 residues. CDR3 nucleotides: TGTGCCAGCAGTGAATATAGGGGAGGTCCCACAGATACGCAGTATTTT. As protein: CASSEYRGGPTDTQYF.

This clonotype occurred a few times. The V gene is TRBV13, the J gene TRBJ2-1, with D possibly TRBD1 on 6 matching bases. The CDR3 extends over 17 amino acids. Germline V gene lookup returns CDR1 PRHDT and CDR2 FYEKMQ (reference sequence). Trimming left V 5 bases short and J 0 bases short, with 17 bases between. The DNA for the CDR3 is TGTGCCAGCAGCGGGACACTTGGAACTTACTCCTACAATGAGCAGTTCTTC. Its protein product is CASSGTLGTYSYNEQFF.

This clonotype was picked up a small number of times. The rearrangement links TRBV12-3 or TRBV12-4 to TRBJ1-1; 8 nucleotides match TRBD1. V lost 3 bases and J lost 5; bases outside the gene matches: 5. The CDR3 runs 14 residues. CDR3 protein: CASSFTGGGTEAFF. CDR3 coding DNA: TGTGCCAGCAGTTTCACAGGGGGAGGGACTGAAGCTTTCTTT.

This clonotype was seen only a few times. DNA of the CDR3: TGCAGCGTTGAAGTCGGGGCCAGGAACACTGAAGCTTTCTTT. Translation: CSVEVGARNTEAFF. The chain joins TRBV29-1 to TRBJ1-1, with D tentatively TRBD1 (5 bases). V lost 1 base to trimming and J lost 1 base, with 10 bases between them. The length of the CDR3 is 14 residues. Germline CDR1 and CDR2: SQVTM and ANQGSEA.

This clonotype was seen at least ten times. The chain uses TRBV4-3 and TRBJ2-4; D is ambiguous. This CDR3 has 16 residues. V was cut by 0 bases and J by 0 bases, with 9 bases left in between. CDR1 and CDR2 (germline): LGHNA, YSLEER. CDR3 amino acids: CASSQEYKIAKNIQYF. DNA of the CDR3: TGCGCCAGCAGCCAAGAGTATAAGATAGCCAAAAACATTCAGTACTTC.

This clonotype was observed a handful of times. The CDR3: CSARPPDRLAAGELFF. The CDR3 DNA reads TGCAGTGCTAGACCTCCGGACCGTCTGGCAGCCGGGGAGCTGTTTTTT. V usage is TRBV20-1 and J usage is TRBJ2-2, with D unclear. The CDR3 length is 16 residues. The germline V and J ends were trimmed by 2 bases and 6 bases, with 19 bases remaining between them. Germline CDR1 reads DFQATT; CDR2 reads SNEGSKA (reference sequence).

The rearrangement joins TRBV2 to TRBJ2-3; 12 bases match TRBD2. Germline CDR1 and CDR2: SNHLY and FYNNEI. The CDR3 extends over 14 amino acids. With V trimmed by 9 bases and J by 4 bases, 5 bases remained unmatched. CDR3: CARKLAGGPDTQYF. Here the CDR3 DNA reads TGTGCCAGGAAACTAGCGGGAGGTCCAGATACGCAGTATTTT. The entire variable domain, with the rest obtained from reference TRBV2 and TRBJ2-3, is as follows: EPEVTQTPSHQVTQMGQEVILRCVPISNHLYFYWYRQILGQKVEFLVSFYNNEISEKSEIFDDQFSVERPDGSNFTLKIRSTKLEDSAMYFCARKLAGGPDTQYFGPGTRLTVL.

This chain uses TRBV7-2 with TRBJ2-7; TRBD2 matches 8 bases. V gave up 4 bases and J gave up 0 bases; unmatched junction bases: 5. Per germline, CDR1 SGHTA and CDR2 FQGNSA. The CDR3 has 15 residues. Here the CDR3 reads CASSSTGGSSYEQYF. In nucleotides, the CDR3 is TGTGCCAGCAGCTCCACGGGGGGGAGCTCCTACGAGCAGTACTTC.

This chain links TRBV12-3 or TRBV12-4 with TRBJ1-1; D gene unclear. Trimming removed 0 bases from V and 0 bases from J, with 8 bases in between. This CDR3 region has 15 residues. The CDR3 spells CASSLARQLNTEAFF. The CDR3 nucleotides read TGTGCCAGCAGTTTAGCGCGGCAGTTGAACACTGAAGCTTTCTTT.

The chain joins TRBV7-8 to TRBJ1-5, with unresolved D. Germline V gene data show CDR1 as SGHVS and CDR2 as FQNEAQ. The CDR3 extends over 16 amino acids. The V end lost 2 bases, the J end lost 1 base, and 12 bases lay between the germline ends. CDR3 amino acids: CASSLLVRGSNQPQHF. In nucleotides, the CDR3 is TGTGCCAGCAGCTTACTGGTCAGAGGGAGCAATCAGCCCCAGCATTTT.

V is TRBV14 and J is TRBJ1-2; 8 nucleotides align to TRBD1. Trimming took 8 bases from V and 6 from J; bases not matched to a gene: 23. Germline V gene sequence: CDR1 SGHDN, CDR2 FVKESK. The CDR3 is made up of 18 amino acids. CDR3: CASEQYRLRTGRRDGYTF. The CDR3 coding sequence is TGTGCCAGCGAACAATACCGCCTTAGGACAGGGCGGAGAGATGGCTACACCTTC.

The chain links TRBV4-3 to TRBJ2-1, with D possibly being TRBD2 (5 bases). The J call is uncertain, as TRBJ2-7 better fits the DNA end. The CDR3 has 14 amino acids. Germline CDR1 and CDR2: LGHNA and YSLEER. CDR3 loop: CASSQDESRVEQYF. DNA for the CDR3: TGCGCCAGCAGCCAAGATGAATCGCGGGTTGAGCAGTACTTC.

This chain connects TRBV20-1 to TRBJ1-1; the D gene is possibly TRBD1 (5 bases). Trimming took off 6 bases at V and 7 bases at J, with 12 bases between the two ends. CDR1 is DFQATT and CDR2 is SNEGSKA in the germline V gene (reference sequence). The CDR3 has 11 residues. This CDR3 reads CSAAGGFEAFF. DNA for the CDR3: TGCAGTGCCGCGGGGGGTTTTGAAGCTTTCTTT.

This sequence joins TRBV7-2 and TRBJ2-3; D may be TRBD2 (6 bases). This CDR3 contains 16 residues. Germline lookup yields CDR1 SGHTA and CDR2 FQGNSA. V was clipped by 5 bases and J by 4 bases, with 19 bases between them. For the CDR3, the DNA is TGTGCCAGCAGCCCCCAGCTAAGGAGGGGCGCAGATACGCAGTATTTT. Protein sequence: CASSPQLRRGADTQYF. The entire variable domain, with the rest obtained from reference TRBV7-2 and TRBJ2-3, is as follows: GAGVSQSPSNKVTEKGKDVELRCDPISGHTALYWYRQSLGQGLEFLIYFQGNSAPDKSGLPSDRFSAERTGGSVSTLTIQRTQQEDSAVYLCASSPQLRRGADTQYFGPGTRLTVL.